This entry features one TCR beta chain sequence. TCRdb reprocessed the 5' RACE reads and stores each CDR3 protein as one record, lacking DNA. In total, the table holds about 210,000 distinct CDR3 sequences. The data stem from a study of monozygotic twins with inflammatory bowel disease. The CDR3 has 15 amino acids. In germline, CDR1 is SSHAT, CDR2 FNYEAQ (reference sequence). The TCR originated in a human donor with ulcerative colitis or Crohn's disease, or a healthy co-twin of an affected twin (not recorded which). Sequenced sample: blood. This chain connects TRBV7-7 to TRBJ2-1; TCRdb calls TRBD2, which cannot be checked without DNA. The CDR3 is CASSLQRGVLNEQFF.